The 27 T cell receptor beta chains in this list originate from one sample, sequenced in a study of T cell changes during pregnancy in multiple sclerosis. Measured with immunoSEQ multiplex PCR; TCRdb has only the in-frame clones, and not every one. The sample yields about 61,000 clones, 70% to 90% seen once. Sample: peripheral blood, taken in the first trimester of pregnancy. The receptors were gathered from a female donor in good health, enrolled as a control in a pregnancy study.

This clone was detected once. The chain links TRBV6-5 to TRBJ1-1; 8 bases map to TRBD1. The CDR3 consists of 14 residues. Germline assignment: CDR1 MNHEY and CDR2 SVGAGI. The V gene end was trimmed by 2 bases and the J gene end by 10 bases; junction bases not matched to a gene: 9. The CDR3 region is CASSYQAQGAGAFF. CDR3 bases: TGTGCCAGCAGTTACCAAGCTCAGGGGGCGGGAGCTTTCTTT.

V and J are TRBV7-2 and TRBJ1-1; possibly TRBD1 for D (5 bases). V was clipped by 3 bases and J by 1 base, with 9 bases between them. This CDR3 comprises 14 residues. The germline V gene has CDR1 SGHTA and CDR2 FQGNSA. In DNA, the CDR3 is TGTGCCAGCAGCTTTAGAAGGGGGAACACTGAAGCTTTCTTT. Translated, it gives CASSFRRGNTEAFF.

The J gene is TRBJ2-5, the V gene TRBV30; a possible D gene is TRBD1 (5 bases). Germline loops: CDR1 GTSNPN, CDR2 SVGIG (reference sequence). The CDR3 sequence is 13 residues long. V was clipped by 1 base and J by 5 bases, with 11 bases between them. The CDR3: CAWSEGNEETQYF. The CDR3 nucleotides are TGTGCCTGGAGTGAGGGGAACGAGGAGACCCAGTACTTC. Based on the CDR3 plus reference TRBV30 and TRBJ2-5, the full variable domain is SQTIHQWPATLVQPVGSPLSLECTVEGTSNPNLYWYRQAAGRGLQLLFYSVGIGQISSEVPQNLSASRPQDRQFILSSKKLLLSDSGFYLCAWSEGNEETQYFGPGTRLLVL.

The genes are TRBV9 and TRBJ2-1; D gene unclear. The germline gives CDR1 SGDLS, CDR2 YYNGEE. Trimming removed 3 bases at V and 5 bases at J, with 6 bases between. The length of the CDR3 is 12 residues. The CDR3 loop reads CASSASNNEQFF. CDR3 sequence (DNA): TGTGCCAGCAGCGCCAGTAACAATGAGCAGTTCTTC. The whole variable domain, filled in from reference TRBV9 and TRBJ2-1, reads DSGVTQTPKHLITATGQRVTLRCSPRSGDLSVYWYQQSLDQGLQFLIQYYNGEERAKGNILERFSAQQFPDLHSELNLSSLELGDSALYFCASSASNNEQFFGPGTRLTVL.

J is TRBJ2-4 and V is TRBV30, with 12 bases that match TRBD2. Germline loops: CDR1 GTSNPN, CDR2 SVGIG (reference sequence). CDR3 size: 13 residues. The V and J ends lost 3 bases and 7 bases, in that order; junction bases with no gene match: 1. The DNA of the CDR3 is TGTGCCTGGAGGACTAGCGGGGGTAACATTCAGTACTTC. Its protein product is CAWRTSGGNIQYF.

The V and J genes are TRBV13 and TRBJ1-3, with D possibly being TRBD1 (6 bases). The CDR3 extends over 19 amino acids. Germline V CDR1 and CDR2: PRHDT, FYEKMQ (reference sequence). The V and J ends lost 1 base and 5 bases respectively, with 24 bases between them. The CDR3 nucleotides are TGTGCCAGCAGCTTAGAAGTTGGGACACCCAAATGGACCCGAAACACCATATATTTT. It yields the protein CASSLEVGTPKWTRNTIYF.

The chain couples TRBV5-1 to TRBJ1-4; TRBD1 aligns across 7 bases. The CDR3 sequence is 17 residues long. The V and J ends lost 4 bases and 0 bases, in that order; junction bases with no gene match: 9. Germline V lookup: CDR1 SGHRS, CDR2 YFSETQ. The chain's CDR3 is CASSGMTGSATNEKLFF. The CDR3 DNA sequence: TGCGCCAGCAGCGGTATGACAGGGTCCGCAACTAATGAAAAACTGTTTTTT. Full variable domain (outside the CDR3, taken from reference TRBV5-1 and TRBJ1-4): KAGVTQTPRYLIKTRGQQVTLSCSPISGHRSVSWYQQTPGQGLQFLFEYFSETQRNKGNFPGRFSGRQFSNSRSEMNVSTLELGDSALYLCASSGMTGSATNEKLFFGSGTQLSVL.

The V call is TRBV7-6, the J call TRBJ2-3, with 7 bases fitting TRBD2. Germline V lookup: CDR1 SGHVS, CDR2 FNYEAQ. Unmatched junction bases numbered 5, after V lost 5 bases and J lost 0 bases. The CDR3 sequence is 15 residues long. The CDR3 DNA follows: TGTGCCAGCAGCCCGCGGGGGACTAGCACAGATACGCAGTATTTT. It translates to CASSPRGTSTDTQYF.

The chain recombines TRBV7-8 with TRBJ1-6, with 7 positions matching TRBD1. CDR1 is SGHVS and CDR2 is FQNEAQ in the germline V gene. V lost 5 bases, J lost 10 bases, and 8 bases stayed unmatched. The CDR3 sequence is 14 residues long. The CDR3 sequence is CASSARTGESPLHF. CDR3 nucleotides: TGTGCCAGCAGCGCTCGGACAGGAGAGTCACCCCTCCACTTT.

This clone was picked up one time. The genes are TRBV5-1 and TRBJ1-4, with D perhaps TRBD1 (5 bases). This CDR3 has 17 residues. CDR1 and CDR2 (germline): SGHRS, YFSETQ. Trimming took 0 bases from V and 8 from J, leaving 20 bases between them. The CDR3 coding sequence is TGCGCCAGCAGCTTGGCCATGGCGGGGGAGGGAGGAGAAAAACTGTTTTTT. Residues: CASSLAMAGEGGEKLFF.

The V gene is TRBV5-6, the J gene TRBJ2-1, with 9 positions matching TRBD2. V was pared by 3 bases and J by 6 bases, with 7 bases of the junction left unmatched. Germline lookup yields CDR1 SGHDT and CDR2 YYEEEE. The CDR3 length is 15 residues. This chain's CDR3 is CASSSRTSVTNEQFF. The CDR3 region has the DNA TGTGCCAGCAGCTCTCGGACTAGCGTTACCAATGAGCAGTTCTTC.

The rearrangement uses TRBV5-4 and TRBJ1-1, with 10 bases identical to TRBD1. The germline V gene encodes CDR1 SGHNT and CDR2 YYREEE (reference sequence). V lost 4 bases and J lost 1; bases outside the gene matches: 10. The CDR3 extends over 17 amino acids. DNA for the CDR3: TGTGCCAGCAGCGGGGGACAGGGGCGTACTAAGAACACTGAAGCTTTCTTT. It codes for CASSGGQGRTKNTEAFF.

The rearrangement links TRBV18 to TRBJ1-1; D is perhaps TRBD1 (6 bases). This CDR3 is 17 amino acids long. The V end lost 2 bases, the J end lost 2 bases, and 18 bases lay between the germline ends. The V gene's germline CDR1 is KGHSH and CDR2 LQKENI. CDR3 protein: CASSPGNPGQLNTEAFF. In DNA form, the CDR3 reads TGTGCCAGCTCACCAGGAAACCCGGGACAACTCAACACTGAAGCTTTCTTT.

The chain couples TRBV25-1 to TRBJ2-2, with D possibly matching TRBD1 (5 bases). Germline assignment: CDR1 MGHDK and CDR2 SYGVNS. The CDR3 spans 14 residues. Trimming took 6 bases from V and 4 from J, leaving 12 bases between them. The CDR3 DNA reads as TGTGCCAGCAGCCAAGCAGGGTCCACCGGGGAGCTGTTTTTT. Translated: CASSQAGSTGELFF.

The chain couples TRBV15 to TRBJ1-5; D is ambiguous. The CDR3 runs to 15 residues. CDR1 is LNHNV and CDR2 is YYDKDF in the germline V gene (reference sequence). The V gene lost 1 base and the J gene lost 4 bases, with 11 bases spanning the gap. The CDR3 DNA follows: TGTGCCACCAGCAGAGTCCGGGGAGCTAATCAGCCCCAGCATTTT. Protein sequence: CATSRVRGANQPQHF.

The chain combines TRBV10-2 with TRBJ1-2, with D possibly being TRBD1 (5 bases). Germline V gene data show CDR1 as WSHSY and CDR2 as SAAADI. CDR3 size: 14 residues. The ends were cut back, 0 bases at V and 8 bases at J, with 13 bases in the middle. Written as DNA, the CDR3 is TGCGCCAGCAGTGAGTCGAGGCAGGGTCTGGGCTACACCTTC. Protein: CASSESRQGLGYTF.

This chain connects TRBV7-3 to TRBJ1-2, with 8 bases lining up with TRBD1. The CDR3 is made up of 16 amino acids. V dropped 5 bases and J dropped 4; count of bases not matched to a gene: 12. CDR1 and CDR2 (germline): SGHTA, FQGTGA. The CDR3 region has the DNA TGTGCCAGCAGCCACTGGGGCAGGGGGCAGAGCTATGGCTACACCTTC. It specifies CASSHWGRGQSYGYTF.

The chain links TRBV7-6 to TRBJ2-5; D uncertain. The germline gives CDR1 SGHVS, CDR2 FNYEAQ. The V end was cut by 0 bases, the J end by 1 base, with 12 bases between. The CDR3 runs 16 residues. The CDR3 bases are TGTGCCAGCAGCTTAGCTTATCGTGTCTCCCAAGAGACCCAGTACTTC. Translated: CASSLAYRVSQETQYF.

This clone was observed a few times. The chain uses TRBV30 and TRBJ1-5; tentatively, D is TRBD1 (5 bases). Trimming cost V 0 bases and J 7 bases, with 10 bases left between them. This CDR3 is 13 amino acids long. Germline V gene sequence: CDR1 GTSNPN, CDR2 SVGIG (reference sequence). The CDR3 sequence: CAWSVGAGQPQHF. CDR3 coding DNA: TGTGCCTGGAGTGTAGGGGCAGGACAGCCCCAGCATTTT.

The V and J genes are TRBV5-6 and TRBJ2-1, with D possibly TRBD1 on 6 matching bases. The CDR3 sequence is 16 residues long. The V end was cut by 4 bases, the J end by 4 bases, with 18 bases between. From germline, CDR1 is SGHDT and CDR2 YYEEEE. The CDR3 spells CASSPVILGAYNEQFF. The CDR3 bases are TGTGCCAGCAGCCCCGTAATTTTGGGGGCTTACAATGAGCAGTTCTTC.

The CDR3 is CASSPGTGVSTGELFF. The CDR3 bases are TGTGCCAGCAGCCCCGGGACAGGGGTTAGCACCGGGGAGCTGTTTTTT. This chain joins TRBV7-2 and TRBJ2-2; 10 nucleotides match TRBD1. The ends lost 5 bases at V and 4 bases at J; junction bases unmatched: 7. The CDR3 sequence is 16 residues long. Germline V gene sequence: CDR1 SGHTA, CDR2 FQGNSA.

This chain connects TRBV19 to TRBJ1-5; perhaps TRBD1 as D (6 bases). The V and J ends lost 4 bases and 6 bases respectively, with 10 bases between them. This CDR3 comprises 13 residues. Germline CDR1 reads LNHDA; CDR2 reads SQIVND (reference sequence). The DNA for the CDR3 is TGTGCCAGTAGTACCACACAGGGTCAGCCCCAGCATTTT. It encodes CASSTTQGQPQHF.

The chain employs TRBV10-3 and TRBJ1-1; 10 bases align to TRBD1. The CDR3 contains 13 residues. CDR1 is ENHRY, CDR2 SYGVKD, per germline. With V trimmed by 8 bases and J by 3 bases, 3 bases remained unmatched. The CDR3, as DNA: TGTGCCATCGGGACAGGGGAGGACACTGAAGCTTTCTTT. This codes for CAIGTGEDTEAFF.

The rearrangement links TRBV6-5 to TRBJ2-1; TRBD1 might be the D (6 bases). V shed 7 bases and J shed 3 bases, with 16 bases lying between them. Germline values: CDR1 MNHEY, CDR2 SVGAGI. The CDR3 has 15 amino acids. The CDR3 region is CASIPQGSVYNEQFF. The CDR3 bases are TGTGCCAGCATCCCTCAGGGGTCGGTCTACAATGAGCAGTTCTTC.

This chain connects TRBV5-6 to TRBJ1-3, with TRBD1 matching over 8 bases. With 0 bases clipped from V and 0 bases from J, the junction kept 2 bases outside the gene matches. This CDR3 contains 16 residues. Germline V gives CDR1 SGHDT, CDR2 YYEEEE. The CDR3 reads CASSLGTGGSGNTIYF. In nucleotides, the CDR3 is TGTGCCAGCAGCTTGGGAACAGGGGGCTCTGGAAACACCATATATTTT.

This clone has only a few counts. CDR3 coding DNA: TGTGCCTGGAGTGGGCCCGGAGGGGCTGAAGCTTTCTTT. It translates to CAWSGPGGAEAFF. V usage is TRBV30 and J usage is TRBJ1-1; a possible D gene is TRBD1 (5 bases). CDR1 and CDR2 (germline): GTSNPN, SVGIG (reference sequence). V dropped 1 base and J dropped 6 bases, with 12 bases sitting between them. The CDR3 length is 13 residues.

This clone has just one count. The rearrangement joins TRBV13 to TRBJ1-1, with 9 nucleotides matching TRBD1. The CDR3 contains 14 residues. Looked up from germline, CDR1 is PRHDT and CDR2 is FYEKMQ (reference sequence). After removal of 5 bases from V and 4 bases from J, the junction contained 5 bases not matched to a gene. As DNA, the CDR3 is TGTGCCAGCAGCCCACAGGGGGCGGGCACTGAAGCTTTCTTT. It encodes CASSPQGAGTEAFF.